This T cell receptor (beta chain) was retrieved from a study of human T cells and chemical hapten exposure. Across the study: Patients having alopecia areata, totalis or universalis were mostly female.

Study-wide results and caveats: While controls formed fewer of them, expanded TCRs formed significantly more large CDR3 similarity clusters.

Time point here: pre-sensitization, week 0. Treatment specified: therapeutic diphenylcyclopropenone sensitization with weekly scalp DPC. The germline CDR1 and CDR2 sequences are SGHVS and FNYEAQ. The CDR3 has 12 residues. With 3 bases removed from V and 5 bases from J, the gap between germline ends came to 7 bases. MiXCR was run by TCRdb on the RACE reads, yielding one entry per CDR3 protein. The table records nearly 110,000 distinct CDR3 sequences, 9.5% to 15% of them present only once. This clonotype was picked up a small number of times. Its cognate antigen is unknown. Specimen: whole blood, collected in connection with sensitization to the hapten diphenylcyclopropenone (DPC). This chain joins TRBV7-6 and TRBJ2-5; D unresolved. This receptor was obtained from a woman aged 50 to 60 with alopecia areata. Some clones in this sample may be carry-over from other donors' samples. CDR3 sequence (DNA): TGTGCCAGCAGCTTCCATCAGGAGACCCAGTACTTC. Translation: CASSFHQETQYF.